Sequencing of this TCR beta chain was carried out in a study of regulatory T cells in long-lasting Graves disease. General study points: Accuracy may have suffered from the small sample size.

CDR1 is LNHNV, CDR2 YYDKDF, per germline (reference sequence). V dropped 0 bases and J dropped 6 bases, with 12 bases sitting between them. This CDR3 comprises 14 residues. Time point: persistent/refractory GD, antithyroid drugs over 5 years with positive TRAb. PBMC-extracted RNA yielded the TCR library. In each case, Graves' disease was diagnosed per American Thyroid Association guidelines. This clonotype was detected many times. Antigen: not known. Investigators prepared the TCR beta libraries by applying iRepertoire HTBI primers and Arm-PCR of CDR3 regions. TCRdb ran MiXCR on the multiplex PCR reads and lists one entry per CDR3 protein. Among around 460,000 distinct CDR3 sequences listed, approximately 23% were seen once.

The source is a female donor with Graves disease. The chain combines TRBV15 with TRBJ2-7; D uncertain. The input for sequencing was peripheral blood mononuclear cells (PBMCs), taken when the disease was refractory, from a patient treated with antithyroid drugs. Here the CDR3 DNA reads TGTGCCACCAGCAGAGATATTCACTTTGGCGAGCAGTACTTC. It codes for CATSRDIHFGEQYF.